This T cell receptor (beta chain) was sequenced for a study of CD8+ T cells in alopecia areata. Germline V lookup: CDR1 SGHAT, CDR2 FQDESV (reference sequence). V was clipped by 5 bases and J by 8 bases; unmatched bases: 5. The CDR3 runs to 12 residues. Treatment indicated: oral pan-JAK inhibitor, 5-10 mg twice daily. As concerns this clone: The antigen remains unidentified.

Study-wide points: Many expanded lesional clones persisted in scalp and blood during tofacitinib treatment.

RNA extraction was followed by reverse transcription into cDNA, which acted as the sequencing template. The method was immunoSEQ multiplex PCR; TCRdb's version includes in-frame clones alone and lacks a portion of them. The repertoire holds around 210,000 clones, with around 65% as singletons. This clonotype was obtained from a human donor with alopecia areata. This material consisted of CD4+ T cells sorted from blood, taken at week 4, from a patient treated with tofacitinib. The V and J genes are TRBV11-1 and TRBJ1-2; 7 nucleotides align to TRBD1. Written as DNA, the CDR3 is TGTGCCAGCAGCCCTTACAGGGGAGGCTACACCTTC. Translated: CASSPYRGGYTF.